A selection of T cell receptor beta chains follows, all from one sample in a study of blood T cells in healthy people across ages. In TCRdb, the 5' RACE reads were re-called with MiXCR into one record per CDR3 protein. The table has 870,000 or so distinct CDR3 sequences, 29% seen once. Material: blood. These receptors all stem from a woman of 80 years or more in good health. Both conserved end residues are part of each CDR3. D genes are given only for firm matches. Expanded clones are given a class, and other clones once, few, many or no size at all.

length	V	size	D	J	DNA	CDR3
15	TRBV7-2	-	TRBD2	TRBJ2-3	TGTGCCAGCAGCGCCACTAGCGGTTCCCGCCGCCCGCAGTATTTT	CASSATSGSRRPQYF
15	TRBV7-2	-	-	TRBJ1-5	TGTGCCAGCAGCCCTAAGATGTCTAGCAATCAGCCCCAGCATTTT	CASSPKMSSNQPQHF
14	TRBV30	few	TRBD1	TRBJ1-6	TGTGCCTGGAGGTCCGGGACAGGTTTTTCACCCCTCCACTTT	CAWRSGTGFSPLHF
18	TRBV11-2	-	TRBD2	TRBJ2-2	TGTGCCAGCAGCTTAGTTCGAGCGGGGGGGAGCAACACCGGGGAGCTGTTTTTT	CASSLVRAGGSNTGELFF
12	TRBV7-8	few	-	TRBJ2-5	TGTGCCAGCAGCCGTTATAGGGAGACCCAGTACTTC	CASSRYRETQYF
11	TRBV6-1	many	-	TRBJ2-5	TGTGCCAGCGCCAGGGGCAAGACCCAGTACTTC	CASARGKTQYF
15	TRBV6-2/TRBV6-3	few	TRBD1	TRBJ1-2	TGTGCCAGCAGTCCCTGGCGGGACAGGAACTATGGCTACACCTTC	CASSPWRDRNYGYTF
16	TRBV13	-	-	TRBJ1-2	TGTGCCAGCAGCTCACCCGCCAGGGGACACTACTATGGCTACACCTTC	CASSSPARGHYYGYTF
15	TRBV29-1	-	TRBD2	TRBJ2-5	TGCAGCGTTGGGGGACTAGCGGGAGTTGAAAAGACCCAGTACTTC	CSVGGLAGVEKTQYF
15	TRBV9	once	-	TRBJ2-7	TGTGCCAGCAGCGTAGGGCTAGCGCGCCACAATGAGCAGTACTTC	CASSVGLARHNEQYF
17	TRBV11-1	many	TRBD1	TRBJ2-6	TGTGCCAGCAGCGTAGGGACAGCCCACTCTGGGGCCAACGTCCTGACTTTC	CASSVGTAHSGANVLTF
15	TRBV21-1	many	-	TRBJ2-1	TGTGCCAGCACCCATAGCGGGACGCATTTGAATGAGCAGTTCTTC	CASTHSGTHLNEQFF